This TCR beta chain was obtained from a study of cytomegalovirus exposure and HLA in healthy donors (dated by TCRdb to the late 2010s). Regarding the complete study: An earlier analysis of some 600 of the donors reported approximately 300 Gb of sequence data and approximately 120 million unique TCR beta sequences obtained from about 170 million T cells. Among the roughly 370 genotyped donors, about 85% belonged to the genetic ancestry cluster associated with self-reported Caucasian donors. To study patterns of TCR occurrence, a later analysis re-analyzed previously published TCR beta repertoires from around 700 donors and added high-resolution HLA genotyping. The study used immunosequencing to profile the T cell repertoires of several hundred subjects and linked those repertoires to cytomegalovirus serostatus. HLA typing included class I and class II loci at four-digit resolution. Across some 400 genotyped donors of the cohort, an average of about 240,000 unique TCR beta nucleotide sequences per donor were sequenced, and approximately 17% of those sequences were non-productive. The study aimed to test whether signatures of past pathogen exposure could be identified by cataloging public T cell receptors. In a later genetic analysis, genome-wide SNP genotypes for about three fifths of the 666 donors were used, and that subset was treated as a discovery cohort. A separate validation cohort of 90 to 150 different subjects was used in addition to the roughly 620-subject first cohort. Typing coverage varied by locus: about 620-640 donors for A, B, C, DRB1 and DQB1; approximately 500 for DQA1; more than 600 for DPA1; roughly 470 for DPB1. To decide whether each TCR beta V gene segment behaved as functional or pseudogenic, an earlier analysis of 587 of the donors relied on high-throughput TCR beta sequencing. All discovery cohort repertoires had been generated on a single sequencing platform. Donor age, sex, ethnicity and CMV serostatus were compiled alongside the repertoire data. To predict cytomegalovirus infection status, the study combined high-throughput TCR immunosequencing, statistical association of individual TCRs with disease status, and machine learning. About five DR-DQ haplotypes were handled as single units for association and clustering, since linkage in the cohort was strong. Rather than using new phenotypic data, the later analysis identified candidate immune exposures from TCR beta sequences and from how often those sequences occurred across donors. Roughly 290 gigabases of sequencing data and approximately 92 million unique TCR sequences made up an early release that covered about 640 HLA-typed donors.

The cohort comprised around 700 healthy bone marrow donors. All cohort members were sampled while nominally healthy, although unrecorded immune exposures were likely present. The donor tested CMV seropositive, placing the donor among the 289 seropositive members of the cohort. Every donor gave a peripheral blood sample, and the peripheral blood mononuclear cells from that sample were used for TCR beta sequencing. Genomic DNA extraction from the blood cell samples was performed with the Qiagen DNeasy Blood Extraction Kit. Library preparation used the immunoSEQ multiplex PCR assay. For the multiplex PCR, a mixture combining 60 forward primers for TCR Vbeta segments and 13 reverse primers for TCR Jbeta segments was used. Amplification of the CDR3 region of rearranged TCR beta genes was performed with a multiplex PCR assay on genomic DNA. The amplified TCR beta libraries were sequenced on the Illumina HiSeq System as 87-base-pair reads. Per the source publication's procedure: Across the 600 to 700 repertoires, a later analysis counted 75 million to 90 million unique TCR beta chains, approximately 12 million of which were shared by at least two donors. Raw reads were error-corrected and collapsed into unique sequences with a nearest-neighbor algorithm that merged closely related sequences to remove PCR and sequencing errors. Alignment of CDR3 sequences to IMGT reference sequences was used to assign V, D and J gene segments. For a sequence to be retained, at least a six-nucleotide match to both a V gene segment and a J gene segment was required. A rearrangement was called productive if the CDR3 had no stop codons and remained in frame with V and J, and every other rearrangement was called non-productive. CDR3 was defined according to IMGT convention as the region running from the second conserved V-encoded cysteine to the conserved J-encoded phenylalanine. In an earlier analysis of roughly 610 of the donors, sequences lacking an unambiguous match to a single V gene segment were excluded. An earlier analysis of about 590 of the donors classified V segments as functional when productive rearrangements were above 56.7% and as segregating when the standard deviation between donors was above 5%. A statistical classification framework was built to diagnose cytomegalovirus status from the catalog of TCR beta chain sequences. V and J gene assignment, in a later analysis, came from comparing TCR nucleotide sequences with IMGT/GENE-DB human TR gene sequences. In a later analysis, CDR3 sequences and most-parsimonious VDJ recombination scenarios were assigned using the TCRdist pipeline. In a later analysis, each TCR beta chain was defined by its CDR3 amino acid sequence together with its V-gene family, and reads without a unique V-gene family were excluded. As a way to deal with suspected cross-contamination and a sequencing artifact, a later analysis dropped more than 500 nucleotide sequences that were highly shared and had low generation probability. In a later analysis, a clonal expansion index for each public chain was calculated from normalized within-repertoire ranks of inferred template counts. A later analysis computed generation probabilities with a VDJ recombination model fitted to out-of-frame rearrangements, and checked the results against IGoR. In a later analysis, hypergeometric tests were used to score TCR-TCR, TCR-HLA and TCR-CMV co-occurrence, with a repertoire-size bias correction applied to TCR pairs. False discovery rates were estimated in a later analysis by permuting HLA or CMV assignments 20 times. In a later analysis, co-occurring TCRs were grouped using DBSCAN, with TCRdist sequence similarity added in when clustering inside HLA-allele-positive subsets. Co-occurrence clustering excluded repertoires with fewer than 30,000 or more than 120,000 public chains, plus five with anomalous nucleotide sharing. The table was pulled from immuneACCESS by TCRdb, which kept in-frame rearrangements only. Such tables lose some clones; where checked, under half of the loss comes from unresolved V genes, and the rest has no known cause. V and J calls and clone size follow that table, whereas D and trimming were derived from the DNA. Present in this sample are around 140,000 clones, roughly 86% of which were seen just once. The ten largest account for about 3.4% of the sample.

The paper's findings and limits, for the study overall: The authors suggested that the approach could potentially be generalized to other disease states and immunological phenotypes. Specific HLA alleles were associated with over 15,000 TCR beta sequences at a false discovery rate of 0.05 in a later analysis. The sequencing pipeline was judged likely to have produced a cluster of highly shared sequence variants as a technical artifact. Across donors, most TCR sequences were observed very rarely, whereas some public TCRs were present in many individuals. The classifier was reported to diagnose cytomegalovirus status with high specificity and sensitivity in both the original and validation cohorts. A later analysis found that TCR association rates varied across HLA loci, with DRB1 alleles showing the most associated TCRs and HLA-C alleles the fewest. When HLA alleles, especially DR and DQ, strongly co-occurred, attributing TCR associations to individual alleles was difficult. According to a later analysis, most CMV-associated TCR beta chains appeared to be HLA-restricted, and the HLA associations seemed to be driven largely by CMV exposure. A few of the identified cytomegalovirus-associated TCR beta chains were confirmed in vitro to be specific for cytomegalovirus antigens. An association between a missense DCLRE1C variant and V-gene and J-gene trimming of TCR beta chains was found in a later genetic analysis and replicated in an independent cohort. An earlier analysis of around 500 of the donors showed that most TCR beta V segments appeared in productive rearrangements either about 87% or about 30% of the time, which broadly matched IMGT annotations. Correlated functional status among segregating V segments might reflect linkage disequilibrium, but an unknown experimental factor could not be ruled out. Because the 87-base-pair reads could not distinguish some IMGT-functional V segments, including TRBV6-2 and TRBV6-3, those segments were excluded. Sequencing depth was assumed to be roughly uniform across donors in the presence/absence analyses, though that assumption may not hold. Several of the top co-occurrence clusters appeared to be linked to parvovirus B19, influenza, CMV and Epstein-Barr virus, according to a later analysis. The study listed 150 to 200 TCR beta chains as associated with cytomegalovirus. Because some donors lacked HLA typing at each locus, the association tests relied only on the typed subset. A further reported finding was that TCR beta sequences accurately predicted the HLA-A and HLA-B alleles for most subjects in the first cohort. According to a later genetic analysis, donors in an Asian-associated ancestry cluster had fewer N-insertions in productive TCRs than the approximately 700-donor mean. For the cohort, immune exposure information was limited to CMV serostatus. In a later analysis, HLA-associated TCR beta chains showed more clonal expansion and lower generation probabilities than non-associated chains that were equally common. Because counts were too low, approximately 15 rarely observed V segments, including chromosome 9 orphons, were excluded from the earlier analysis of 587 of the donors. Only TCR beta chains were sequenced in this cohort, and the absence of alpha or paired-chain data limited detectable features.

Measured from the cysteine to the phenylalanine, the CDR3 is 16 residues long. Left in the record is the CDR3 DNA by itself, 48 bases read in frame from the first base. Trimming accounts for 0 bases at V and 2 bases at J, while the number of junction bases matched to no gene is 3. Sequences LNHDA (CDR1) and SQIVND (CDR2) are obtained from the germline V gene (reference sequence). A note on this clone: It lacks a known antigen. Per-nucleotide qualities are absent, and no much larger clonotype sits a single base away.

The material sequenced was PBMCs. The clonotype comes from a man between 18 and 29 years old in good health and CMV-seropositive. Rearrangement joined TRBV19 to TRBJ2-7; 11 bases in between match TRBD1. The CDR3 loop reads CASSIEPGQGAYEQYF. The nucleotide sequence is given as TGTGCCAGTAGTATAGAACCGGGACAGGGGGCCTACGAGCAGTACTTC.